Detailed here is one T cell receptor (beta chain). What it recognizes is unknown. The sample belongs to a study of beta chain features in type 1 diabetes. The wider study: Over all samples combined, about 99,000,000 sorted cells were examined.

This CDR3 has 13 residues. In germline, CDR1 is SGHRS, CDR2 YFSETQ. V lost 2 bases to trimming and J lost 5 bases, with 10 bases between them. Study-level findings and limits: Across all four CD4+ subsets, people with type 1 diabetes showed modestly shorter TCRB CDR3s. Compared to healthy donors, patients appeared to have naive, central memory and Treg TCRB repertoires that were more alike. Among type 1 diabetes patients, VDJ junctions had fewer insertions and more deletions.

The sequenced template was cDNA made from the entire isolated RNA. Using immunoSEQ multiplex PCR, the repertoire was profiled, and TCRdb retains in-frame clones only, with some absent. The top ten hold 0.035% to 0.045% of the sample, which has 500,000 to 850,000 clones, around 15% seen once. Every single donor gave one heparinised blood draw, and these averaged about 100 mL. The chain is built from TRBV5-1 and TRBJ1-2; no reliable D call. This clonotype originated in a man aged 18 to 29 with type 1 diabetes. Sample: naive CD4+ T cells from blood. CDR3 nucleotides: TGCGCCAGCAGCTTCCCGGAAACATATGGCTACACCTTC. It encodes CASSFPETYGYTF. The full variable domain, completed using reference TRBV5-1 and TRBJ1-2, is KAGVTQTPRYLIKTRGQQVTLSCSPISGHRSVSWYQQTPGQGLQFLFEYFSETQRNKGNFPGRFSGRQFSNSRSEMNVSTLELGDSALYLCASSFPETYGYTFGSGTRLTVV.